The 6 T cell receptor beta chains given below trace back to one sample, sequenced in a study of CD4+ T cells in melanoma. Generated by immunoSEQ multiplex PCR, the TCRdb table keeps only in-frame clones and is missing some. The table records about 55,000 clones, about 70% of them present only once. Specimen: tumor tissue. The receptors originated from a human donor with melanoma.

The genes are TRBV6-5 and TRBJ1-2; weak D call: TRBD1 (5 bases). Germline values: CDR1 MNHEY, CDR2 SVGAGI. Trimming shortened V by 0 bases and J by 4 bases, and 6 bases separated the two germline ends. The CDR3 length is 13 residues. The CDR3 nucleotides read TGTGCCAGCAGTTACTCTAGGGGCTATGGCTACACCTTC. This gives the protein CASSYSRGYGYTF.

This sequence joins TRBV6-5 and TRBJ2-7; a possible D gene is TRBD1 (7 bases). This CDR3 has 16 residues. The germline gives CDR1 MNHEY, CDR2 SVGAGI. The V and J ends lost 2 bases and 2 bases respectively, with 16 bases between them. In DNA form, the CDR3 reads TGTGCCAGCAGTTACGGCGGAGGGGGCGGACCCTACGAGCAGTACTTC. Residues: CASSYGGGGGPYEQYF.

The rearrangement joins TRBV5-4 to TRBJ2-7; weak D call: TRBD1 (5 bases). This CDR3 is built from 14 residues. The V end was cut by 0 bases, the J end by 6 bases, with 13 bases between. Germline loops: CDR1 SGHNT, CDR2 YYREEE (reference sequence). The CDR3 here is CASSLEGQGREQYF. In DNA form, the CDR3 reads TGTGCCAGCAGCTTGGAGGGCCAGGGCCGCGAGCAGTACTTC.

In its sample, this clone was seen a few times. The CDR3 DNA is TGTGCCAGCAGTCCGGACGGTTTCTACGAGCAGTACTTC. This gives the protein CASSPDGFYEQYF. The chain couples TRBV7-2 to TRBJ2-7; no firm D call. Trimming shortened V by 6 bases and J by 3 bases, and 12 bases separated the two germline ends. The CDR3 totals 13 residues. Germline CDR1 reads SGHTA; CDR2 reads FQGNSA.

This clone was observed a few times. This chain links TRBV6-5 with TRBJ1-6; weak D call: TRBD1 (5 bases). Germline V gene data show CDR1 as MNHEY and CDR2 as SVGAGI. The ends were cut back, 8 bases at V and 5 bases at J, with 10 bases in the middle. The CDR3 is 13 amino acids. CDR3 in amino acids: CASGRVNNSPLHF. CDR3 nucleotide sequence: TGTGCCAGCGGCAGGGTGAATAATTCACCCCTCCACTTT.

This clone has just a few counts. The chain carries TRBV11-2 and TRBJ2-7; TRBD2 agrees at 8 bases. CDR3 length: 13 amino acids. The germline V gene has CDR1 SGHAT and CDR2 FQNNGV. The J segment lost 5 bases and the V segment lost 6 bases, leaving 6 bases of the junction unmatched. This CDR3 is CASSYTGGNEQYF. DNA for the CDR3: TGTGCCAGCAGTTATACGGGAGGGAACGAGCAGTACTTC.